This entry lists 30 T cell receptor beta chains sequenced from one sample in a study of technical replicates of blood from several donors. Measured with immunoSEQ multiplex PCR; TCRdb has only the in-frame clones, and not every one. This sample yields around 72,000 clones, of which about 90% are seen a single time; roughly 0.39% belongs to the top ten. The sample taken for sequencing was T cells isolated from PBMCs. The receptors originated from a human donor in good health.

The chain joins TRBV4-1 to TRBJ1-5, with D maybe TRBD1 (5 bases). Trimming shortened V by 3 bases and J by 7 bases, and 16 bases separated the two germline ends. Germline V lookup: CDR1 MGHRA, CDR2 YSYEKL. CDR3 length: 15 amino acids. CDR3 sequence: CASSHKTNGGQPQHF. The CDR3 nucleotides read TGCGCCAGCAGCCATAAGACGAATGGGGGGCAGCCCCAGCATTTT.

The chain has TRBV6-6 and TRBJ2-7; 8 nucleotides match TRBD2. The CDR3 has 12 amino acids. From germline, CDR1 is MNHNY and CDR2 SVGAGI (reference sequence). V lost 5 bases, J lost 5 bases, and 2 bases stayed unmatched. As DNA, the CDR3 is TGTGCCAGCAGTAGCGGGAGAGACGAGCAGTACTTC. It yields the protein CASSSGRDEQYF.

The rearrangement links TRBV4-3 to TRBJ2-3; TRBD2 is a possible D gene (6 bases). The V and J ends lost 1 base and 5 bases respectively, with 16 bases between them. The CDR3 is 16 amino acids. CDR1 is LGHNA, CDR2 YSLEER, per germline. CDR3 residues: CASSQVLGSGKDTQYF. The CDR3 nucleotides are TGCGCCAGCAGCCAAGTCTTGGGTAGCGGTAAAGATACGCAGTATTTT.

The rearrangement links TRBV10-2 to TRBJ2-5; the match to TRBD2 covers 15 bases. Trimming took 10 bases from V and 4 from J; bases not matched to a gene: 7. The CDR3 sequence is 15 residues long. Looked up from germline, CDR1 is WSHSY and CDR2 is SAAADI. This CDR3 is CATWTSGRAGETQYF. Written as DNA, the CDR3 is TGCGCCACCTGGACTAGCGGGAGGGCGGGAGAGACCCAGTACTTC.

The rearrangement links TRBV4-1 to TRBJ2-7; TRBD2 agrees at 8 bases. J gave up 0 bases and V 2 bases, and 3 bases lay outside the gene matches. CDR3 length: 15 residues. Germline V lookup: CDR1 MGHRA, CDR2 YSYEKL. The CDR3 nucleotides are TGCGCCAGCAGCCAACTAGCGGGTAGCTCCTACGAGCAGTACTTC. Its protein is CASSQLAGSSYEQYF.

V is TRBV29-1 and J is TRBJ1-1; D not resolved. The V and J ends lost 0 bases and 6 bases respectively, with 8 bases between them. The CDR3 has 12 residues. Germline-derived CDR1 and CDR2 are SQVTM and ANQGSEA. DNA for the CDR3: TGCAGCGTTGAAGATTTTCATTCTGAAGCTTTCTTT. It codes for CSVEDFHSEAFF.

V gene TRBV5-1 combines with J gene TRBJ2-3, with a tentative D call TRBD2 (7 bases). Germline CDR1 reads SGHRS; CDR2 reads YFSETQ. This CDR3 spans 17 amino acids. V was cut by 0 bases and J by 5 bases, with 19 bases left in between. CDR3 sequence: CASSLVFRGGEGDTQYF. CDR3 sequence (DNA): TGCGCCAGCAGCTTGGTCTTCAGGGGTGGGGAGGGAGATACGCAGTATTTT.

The gene calls are TRBV9 and TRBJ2-7; the D gene is possibly TRBD1 (5 bases). Germline V lookup: CDR1 SGDLS, CDR2 YYNGEE. The CDR3 has 14 amino acids. V lost 0 bases and J lost 3, with 10 bases in between. The CDR3 bases are TGTGCCAGCAGCGTAGCTACAGGAAGCTACGAGCAGTACTTC. This codes for CASSVATGSYEQYF.

This clone was observed a handful of times. This chain links TRBV7-3 with TRBJ2-1; TRBD2 might be the D (6 bases). The CDR3 sequence is 12 residues long. Germline CDR1 reads SGHTA; CDR2 reads FQGTGA. The V end was cut by 2 bases, the J end by 10 bases, with 9 bases between. CDR3 in amino acids: CASSLGGLEQFF. CDR3 bases: TGTGCCAGCAGCTTAGGGGGGTTAGAGCAGTTCTTC.

The chain is built from TRBV5-6 and TRBJ2-3; D gene ambiguous. Trimming took 4 bases from V and 0 from J, leaving 12 bases between them. CDR1 and CDR2 from the germline V gene are SGHDT and YYEEEE. The CDR3 spans 15 residues. The CDR3 DNA is TGTGCCAGCAGCCCCTTGCGGTATAGCACAGATACGCAGTATTTT. The encoded protein is CASSPLRYSTDTQYF.

The CDR3 is CASSGIGLDERANVLTF. Here the CDR3 DNA reads TGTGCCAGCAGCGGTATAGGACTGGATGAAAGGGCCAACGTCCTGACTTTC. The rearrangement links TRBV21-1 to TRBJ2-6; the table's D call, TRBD2, was not checked against the DNA. TRBV21-1 is flagged as a pseudogene. This CDR3 comprises 17 residues.

The chain uses TRBV15 and TRBJ1-5; D not resolved. This CDR3 has 13 residues. In germline, CDR1 is LNHNV, CDR2 YYDKDF (reference sequence). V lost 3 bases and J lost 3, with 6 bases in between. The CDR3 region is CATSSLSNQPQHF. CDR3 bases: TGTGCCACCAGCAGCCTATCCAATCAGCCCCAGCATTTT.

The chain has TRBV28 and TRBJ2-3; D ambiguous. The germline CDR1 and CDR2 sequences are MDHEN and SYDVKM. The CDR3 is made up of 12 amino acids. V was trimmed by 5 bases and J by 1 base, leaving 4 bases between them. The CDR3 coding sequence is TGTGCCAGCAGTCCCGGCACAGATACGCAGTATTTT. This gives the protein CASSPGTDTQYF.

This rearrangement joins TRBV29-1 to TRBJ1-1; D uncertain. Germline values: CDR1 SQVTM, CDR2 ANQGSEA. The V end lost 2 bases, the J end lost 7 bases, and 14 bases lay between the germline ends. The CDR3 contains 13 residues. CDR3 in DNA: TGCAGCGTTGAAAGAATTGGCAGTAATGAAGCTTTCTTT. Amino acids: CSVERIGSNEAFF.

The chain recombines TRBV5-1 with TRBJ2-7, with D unclear. V lost 0 bases to trimming and J lost 4 bases, with 5 bases between them. The CDR3 is 12 amino acids. Looked up from germline, CDR1 is SGHRS and CDR2 is YFSETQ. The CDR3 sequence is CASSLGEYEQYF. The CDR3 DNA sequence: TGCGCCAGCAGCTTGGGAGAGTACGAGCAGTACTTC.

J is TRBJ2-3 and V is TRBV13; no clear D gene. This CDR3 contains 12 residues. The germline CDR1 and CDR2 sequences are PRHDT and FYEKMQ (reference sequence). Trimming pared 3 bases from V and 4 bases from J, leaving 5 bases between. CDR3 sequence (DNA): TGTGCCAGCAGCTTCCTCCCAGATACGCAGTATTTT. It specifies CASSFLPDTQYF.

V gene TRBV6-5 combines with J gene TRBJ2-1; 10 nucleotides align to TRBD1. This CDR3 contains 16 residues. With V trimmed by 4 bases and J by 0 bases, 3 bases remained unmatched. Germline values: CDR1 MNHEY, CDR2 SVGAGI. The CDR3 DNA reads as TGTGCCAGCAGTTCGGGACAGGGGAGCTCCTACAATGAGCAGTTCTTC. The encoded protein is CASSSGQGSSYNEQFF.

V is TRBV5-6 and J is TRBJ2-3; possibly TRBD1 for D (6 bases). The V and J ends lost 4 bases and 2 bases respectively, with 23 bases between them. The CDR3 has 18 amino acids. Germline V gives CDR1 SGHDT, CDR2 YYEEEE. The CDR3 loop reads CASSPTLTGPRYTDTQYF. As DNA, the CDR3 is TGTGCCAGCAGCCCCACCCTGACAGGCCCTAGATACACAGATACGCAGTATTTT. Supplemented by reference TRBV5-6 and TRBJ2-3, the full variable domain reads DAGVTQSPTHLIKTRGQQVTLRCSPKSGHDTVSWYQQALGQGPQFIFQYYEEEERQRGNFPDRFSGHQFPNYSSELNVNALLLGDSALYLCASSPTLTGPRYTDTQYFGPGTRLTVL.

The chain couples TRBV30 to TRBJ2-2, with D possibly being TRBD1 (5 bases). The CDR3 is made up of 12 amino acids. Germline lookup yields CDR1 GTSNPN and CDR2 SVGIG (reference sequence). Trimming cost V 8 bases and J 8 bases, with 15 bases left between them. Written as DNA, the CDR3 is TGTGCCCATGAAAGGGGCGCAGGGGAGCTGTTTTTT. Its translation is CAHERGAGELFF.

The chain has TRBV27 and TRBJ1-2; 7 nucleotides agree with TRBD1. Germline V CDR1 and CDR2: MNHEY, SMNVEV (reference sequence). The CDR3 consists of 13 residues. V trimming: 2 bases; J trimming: 8 bases; junction bases outside the gene matches: 5. CDR3 sequence: CASSLQGGYGYTF. CDR3 DNA: TGTGCCAGCAGTTTACAGGGGGGCTACGGCTACACCTTC.

This chain connects TRBV6-5 to TRBJ2-7; D gene unclear. V was trimmed by 3 bases and J by 0 bases, leaving 6 bases between them. Germline V gene sequence: CDR1 MNHEY, CDR2 SVGAGI. The CDR3 sequence is 13 residues long. The CDR3 region is CASSYAASYEQYF. CDR3 nucleotides: TGTGCCAGCAGTTATGCGGCCTCCTACGAGCAGTACTTC.

The V gene is TRBV7-9, the J gene TRBJ1-5; D perhaps matches TRBD1 (5 bases). The V end lost 2 bases, the J end lost 0 bases, and 11 bases lay between the germline ends. This CDR3 is 16 amino acids long. The germline gives CDR1 SEHNR, CDR2 FQNEAQ (reference sequence). The chain's CDR3 is CASSLSQAGSNQPQHF. CDR3 coding DNA: TGTGCCAGCAGCTTATCACAGGCAGGTAGCAATCAGCCCCAGCATTTT. The variable domain in full, completed from reference TRBV7-9 and TRBJ1-5, reads DTGVSQNPRHKITKRGQNVTFRCDPISEHNRLYWYRQTLGQGPEFLTYFQNEAQLEKSRLLSDRFSAERPKGSFSTLEIQRTEQGDSAMYLCASSLSQAGSNQPQHFGDGTRLSIL.

The chain is built from TRBV27 and TRBJ1-5, with unresolved D. Germline CDR1 MNHEY, CDR2 SMNVEV (reference sequence). Trimming shortened V by 6 bases and J by 0 bases, and 9 bases separated the two germline ends. The CDR3 is made up of 14 amino acids. The CDR3 sequence: CASSALYSNQPQHF. DNA for the CDR3: TGTGCCAGCAGCGCCCTATATAGCAATCAGCCCCAGCATTTT.

The chain uses TRBV18 and TRBJ1-1; tentative D call: TRBD1 (6 bases). V was cut by 0 bases and J by 4 bases, with 12 bases left in between. Germline loops: CDR1 KGHSH, CDR2 LQKENI. The CDR3 runs 15 residues. CDR3 amino acids: CASSPPTGLPTEAFF. The CDR3 coding sequence is TGTGCCAGCTCACCACCTACAGGGCTGCCCACTGAAGCTTTCTTT.

V usage is TRBV19 and J usage is TRBJ1-3, with 12 bases matching TRBD1. Germline values: CDR1 LNHDA, CDR2 SQIVND (reference sequence). V was clipped by 9 bases and J by 0 bases; unmatched bases: 9. The CDR3 has 17 amino acids. In DNA, the CDR3 is TGTGCCAGCGGGGACAGGGGGCGCTTAGGCTCTGGAAACACCATATATTTT. Its protein is CASGDRGRLGSGNTIYF.

V usage is TRBV11-2 and J usage is TRBJ2-1, with TRBD2 matching 7 bases. Germline trimming cut 10 bases from V and 0 bases from J; bases unmatched to any gene: 3. The V gene's germline CDR1 is SGHAT and CDR2 FQNNGV. There are 13 residues in the CDR3. DNA for the CDR3: TGTGCCACTTGGGGGGGCTCCTACAATGAGCAGTTCTTC. This translates into CATWGGSYNEQFF.

V is TRBV7-9 and J is TRBJ2-1, with 11 bases lining up with TRBD2. There are 14 residues in the CDR3. The V gene end was trimmed by 6 bases and the J gene end by 6 bases; junction bases not matched to a gene: 4. Germline V gives CDR1 SEHNR, CDR2 FQNEAQ (reference sequence). The CDR3 loop is CASSHSGRANEQFF. In DNA form, the CDR3 reads TGTGCCAGCAGTCATAGCGGGAGGGCCAATGAGCAGTTCTTC.

This rearrangement joins TRBV13 to TRBJ2-7, with TRBD1 matching 12 bases. V lost 4 bases to trimming and J lost 5 bases; unmatched junction nucleotides: 6. The CDR3 runs 15 residues. Germline-derived CDR1 and CDR2 are PRHDT and FYEKMQ (reference sequence). The CDR3 nucleotides are TGTGCCAGCAGCTACATCCGGGACAGGGGGCACGAGCAGTACTTC. Translated: CASSYIRDRGHEQYF.

CDR3 sequence reads: CASSLAGDTEAFF. DNA of the CDR3: TGTGCCAGCAGCTTGGCAGGGGACACTGAAGCTTTCTTT. The chain links TRBV5-6 to TRBJ1-1, with D perhaps TRBD1 (6 bases). CDR3 length: 13 residues. The V end was cut by 0 bases, the J end by 3 bases, with 6 bases between. From germline, CDR1 is SGHDT and CDR2 YYEEEE.

This clone was counted a single time. J is TRBJ2-7 and V is TRBV14, with a possible D match to TRBD1 (6 bases). The CDR3 length is 14 residues. CDR1 is SGHDN and CDR2 is FVKESK in the germline V gene. The V gene lost 4 bases and the J gene lost 1 base, with 11 bases spanning the gap. In nucleotides, the CDR3 is TGTGCCAGCAGCCTCTACAGGGAATCCTACGAGCAGTACTTC. Amino acid sequence: CASSLYRESYEQYF.